Presented here are 14 T cell receptor beta chains from one specimen sequenced in a study of T cell responses to AZD1222 COVID-19 vaccine. TCRdb keeps only in-frame clones here, not all; method: immunoSEQ multiplex PCR. Among around 190,000 clones listed, around 88% were seen once. Sequencing used peripheral blood, obtained on day 0 of AZD1222 vaccination. These receptors were taken from an adult in good health.

CDR3 region: CASSYPGLAGYEQYF. Written as DNA, the CDR3 is TGTGCCAGCAGTTACCCGGGACTAGCGGGCTACGAGCAGTACTTC. The chain has TRBV6-2 or TRBV6-3 and TRBJ2-7, with 12 bases matching TRBD2. Per the germline V gene, CDR1 is MNHEY and CDR2 is SVGEGT. V shed 2 bases and J 3 bases; nucleotides not matched to a gene: 2. The CDR3 spans 15 residues.

The sample holds a few counts of this clone. The CDR3 sequence is CASSQPSLNTEAFF. DNA for the CDR3: TGTGCCAGCAGCCAACCATCGTTGAACACTGAAGCTTTCTTT. The chain couples TRBV5-6 to TRBJ1-1; D gene ambiguous. V was cut by 4 bases and J by 0 bases, with 10 bases left in between. The CDR3 runs 14 residues. CDR1 and CDR2 from the germline V gene are SGHDT and YYEEEE.

The chain joins TRBV7-8 to TRBJ2-1; D is possibly TRBD1 or TRBD2 (6 bases each). The CDR3 spans 16 residues. Germline CDR1 SGHVS, CDR2 FQNEAQ. V lost 3 bases and J lost 7, with 19 bases in between. The DNA of the CDR3 is TGTGCCAGCAGCTTCCGGGCGGGGTTTGACAGGAATGAGCAGTTCTTC. As protein: CASSFRAGFDRNEQFF.

The chain couples TRBV7-3 to TRBJ2-6; TRBD2 matches 7 bases. In germline, CDR1 is SGHTA, CDR2 FQGTGA. J lost 4 bases, V lost 4 bases, and 10 bases had no gene match. The CDR3 spans 17 residues. The CDR3 spells CASSSPAGDRGANVLTF. CDR3 DNA sequence: TGTGCCAGCAGCTCTCCGGCGGGAGATAGGGGGGCCAACGTCCTGACTTTC.

This chain uses TRBV3-1 (or the pseudogene TRBV3-2) with TRBJ2-3; 11 bases line up with TRBD2. There are 15 residues in the CDR3. Looked up from germline, CDR1 is LGHDT and CDR2 is YNNKEL (reference sequence). The ends lost 3 bases at V and 2 bases at J; junction bases unmatched: 1. The CDR3 DNA reads as TGTGCCAGCAGCCAGGGACTAGCGGACACAGATACGCAGTATTTT. Protein product: CASSQGLADTDTQYF.

The V and J genes are TRBV12-3 or TRBV12-4 and TRBJ2-7; TRBD1 is a possible D gene (6 bases). With 9 bases removed from V and 2 bases from J, the gap between germline ends came to 14 bases. The CDR3 length is 13 residues. The CDR3 region is CASYGTPTYEQYF. The CDR3 DNA sequence: TGTGCCAGTTACGGGACACCCACCTACGAGCAGTACTTC.

The V and J genes are TRBV19 and TRBJ1-1; 7 bases match TRBD1. Germline-derived CDR1 and CDR2 are LNHDA and SQIVND (reference sequence). Germline trimming cut 3 bases from V and 0 bases from J; bases unmatched to any gene: 13. This CDR3 has 18 amino acids. Here the CDR3 DNA reads TGTGCCAGTAGTATCCCCATCCGACAGGGCGAAATGAACACTGAAGCTTTCTTT. It specifies CASSIPIRQGEMNTEAFF.

V is TRBV5-1 and J is TRBJ2-1; 8 bases agree with TRBD2. V lost 4 bases to trimming and J lost 9 bases; unmatched junction nucleotides: 6. The germline gives CDR1 SGHRS, CDR2 YFSETQ. CDR3 length: 13 amino acids. This chain's CDR3 is CASSIKRELEQFF. For the CDR3, the DNA is TGCGCCAGCAGCATAAAGCGGGAGCTTGAGCAGTTCTTC.

V is TRBV4-3 and J is TRBJ1-1; possibly TRBD1 for D (6 bases). From germline, CDR1 is LGHNA and CDR2 YSLEER. This CDR3 is built from 15 residues. The ends were cut back, 2 bases at V and 2 bases at J, with 12 bases in the middle. The CDR3 sequence is CASSQTLTGNTEAFF. The CDR3 nucleotides are TGCGCCAGCAGCCAAACCCTGACAGGAAACACTGAAGCTTTCTTT.

The rearrangement links TRBV7-2 to TRBJ1-6; D gene ambiguous. There are 18 residues in the CDR3. The V and J ends lost 5 bases and 0 bases respectively, with 17 bases between them. Germline V gene data show CDR1 as SGHTA and CDR2 as FQGNSA. CDR3 nucleotides: TGTGCCAGCAGCAAAGAGACGATTTTGAGCTCCTATAATTCACCCCTCCACTTT. Amino acids: CASSKETILSSYNSPLHF.

The chain couples TRBV7-3 to TRBJ2-6; no reliable D call. V was shortened by 5 bases and J by 2 bases, with 7 bases between the two germline ends. CDR1 SGHTA and CDR2 FQGTGA come from the germline V gene. This CDR3 comprises 14 residues. The CDR3 loop reads CASSPMAGANVLTF. CDR3 sequence (DNA): TGTGCCAGCAGCCCGATGGCTGGGGCCAACGTCCTGACTTTC. The full variable domain, rest sourced from reference TRBV7-3 and TRBJ2-6, is GAGVSQTPSNKVTEKGKYVELRCDPISGHTALYWYRQSLGQGPEFLIYFQGTGAADDSGLPNDRFFAVRPEGSVSTLKIQRTERGDSAVYLCASSPMAGANVLTFGAGSRLTVL.

This chain links TRBV19 with TRBJ2-6; D gene unclear. The CDR3 contains 16 residues. Germline V gene lookup returns CDR1 LNHDA and CDR2 SQIVND (reference sequence). V lost 0 bases, J lost 0 bases, and 6 bases lay in between. The CDR3 DNA reads TGTGCCAGTAGTATAGAAGGGAACTCTGGGGCCAACGTCCTGACTTTC. Protein product: CASSIEGNSGANVLTF.

The chain carries TRBV5-1 and TRBJ2-1; 8 positions match TRBD2. In germline, CDR1 is SGHRS, CDR2 YFSETQ. This CDR3 has 18 amino acids. J lost 3 bases, V lost 0 bases, and 11 bases had no gene match. CDR3 nucleotide sequence: TGCGCCAGCAGCTTGGATGTTAGCGGGGCTGTGAACTACAATGAGCAGTTCTTC. Translated: CASSLDVSGAVNYNEQFF.

The rearrangement uses TRBV6-5 and TRBJ1-5, with 9 bases that match TRBD1. V lost 5 bases to trimming and J lost 6 bases; unmatched junction nucleotides: 5. Per the germline V gene, CDR1 is MNHEY and CDR2 is SVGAGI. The CDR3 consists of 14 residues. The chain's CDR3 is CASSNTGGGQPQHF. The CDR3 bases are TGTGCCAGCAGTAATACAGGGGGCGGTCAGCCCCAGCATTTT.